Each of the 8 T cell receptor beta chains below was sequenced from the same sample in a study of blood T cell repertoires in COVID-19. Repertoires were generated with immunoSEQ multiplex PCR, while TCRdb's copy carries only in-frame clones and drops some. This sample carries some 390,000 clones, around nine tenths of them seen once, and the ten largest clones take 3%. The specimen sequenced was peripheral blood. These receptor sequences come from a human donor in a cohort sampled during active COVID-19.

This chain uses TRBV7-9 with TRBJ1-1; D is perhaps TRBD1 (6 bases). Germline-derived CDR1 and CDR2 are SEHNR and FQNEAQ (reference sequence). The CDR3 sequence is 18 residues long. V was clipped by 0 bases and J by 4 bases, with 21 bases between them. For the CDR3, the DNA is TGTGCCAGCAGCTTAGCGCGGGGGACGGGGGGCTCGGGCACTGAAGCTTTCTTT. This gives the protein CASSLARGTGGSGTEAFF.

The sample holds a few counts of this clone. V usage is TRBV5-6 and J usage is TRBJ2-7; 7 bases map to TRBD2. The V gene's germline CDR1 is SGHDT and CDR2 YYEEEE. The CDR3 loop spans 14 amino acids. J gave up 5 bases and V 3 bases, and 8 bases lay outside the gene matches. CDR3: CASSSSRGINEQYF. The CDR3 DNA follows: TGTGCCAGCAGCTCCTCGCGGGGGATAAACGAGCAGTACTTC.

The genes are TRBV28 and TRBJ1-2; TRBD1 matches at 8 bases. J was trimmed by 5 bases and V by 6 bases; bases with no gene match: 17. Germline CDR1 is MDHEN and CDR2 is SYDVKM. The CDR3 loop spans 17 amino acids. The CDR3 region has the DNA TGTGCCAGCAGCCCTTCGGACAGGGCCTGGAGGGGGTATGGCTACACCTTC. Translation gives CASSPSDRAWRGYGYTF.

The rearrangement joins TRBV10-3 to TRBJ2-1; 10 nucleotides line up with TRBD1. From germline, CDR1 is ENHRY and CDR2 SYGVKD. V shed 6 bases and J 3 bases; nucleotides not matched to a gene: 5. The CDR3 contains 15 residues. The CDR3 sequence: CAIRGQGKNYNEQFF. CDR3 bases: TGTGCCATCAGGGGACAGGGGAAAAACTACAATGAGCAGTTCTTC.

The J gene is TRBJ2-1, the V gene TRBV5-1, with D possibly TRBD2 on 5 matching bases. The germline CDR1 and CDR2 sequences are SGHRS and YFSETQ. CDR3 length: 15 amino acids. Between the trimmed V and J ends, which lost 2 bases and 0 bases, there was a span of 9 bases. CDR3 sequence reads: CASSFWRASYNEQFF. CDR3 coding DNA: TGCGCCAGCAGCTTCTGGCGGGCCTCCTACAATGAGCAGTTCTTC.

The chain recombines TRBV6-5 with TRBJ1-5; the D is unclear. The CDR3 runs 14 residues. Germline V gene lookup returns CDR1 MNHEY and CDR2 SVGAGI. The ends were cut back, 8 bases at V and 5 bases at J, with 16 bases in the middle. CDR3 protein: CASRAAGSHQPQHF. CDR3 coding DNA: TGTGCCAGCCGGGCCGCGGGGTCACATCAGCCCCAGCATTTT.

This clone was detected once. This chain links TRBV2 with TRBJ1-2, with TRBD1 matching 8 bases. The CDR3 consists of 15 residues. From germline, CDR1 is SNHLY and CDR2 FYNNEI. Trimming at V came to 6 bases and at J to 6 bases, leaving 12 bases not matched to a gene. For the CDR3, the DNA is TGTGCCAGCAGCGGTGGGCTCAGGGGGCTTCATGGCTACACCTTC. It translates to CASSGGLRGLHGYTF.

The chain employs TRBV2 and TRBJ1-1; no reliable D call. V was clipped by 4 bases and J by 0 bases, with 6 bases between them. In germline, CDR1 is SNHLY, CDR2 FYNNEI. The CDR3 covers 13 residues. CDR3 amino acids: CASSAVVNTEAFF. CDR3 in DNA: TGTGCCAGCAGTGCGGTAGTGAACACTGAAGCTTTCTTT.